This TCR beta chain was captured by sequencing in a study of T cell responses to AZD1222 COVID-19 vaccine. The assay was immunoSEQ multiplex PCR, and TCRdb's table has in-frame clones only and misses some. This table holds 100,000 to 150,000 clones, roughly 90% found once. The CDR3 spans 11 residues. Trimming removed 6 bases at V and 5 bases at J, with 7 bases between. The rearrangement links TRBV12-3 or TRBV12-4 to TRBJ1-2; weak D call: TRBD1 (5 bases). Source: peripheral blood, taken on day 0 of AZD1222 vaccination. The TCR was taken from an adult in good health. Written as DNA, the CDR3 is TGTGCCAGCAGCACAGGTTATGGCTACACCTTC. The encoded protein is CASSTGYGYTF.